These 25 T cell receptor beta chains were all obtained from the same sample, sequenced in a study of type 1 regulatory T cells. Their cognate antigens are unknown. Using its own MiXCR run on the reads, TCRdb lists one record per CDR3 protein. The data contain around 65,000 distinct CDR3 sequences, about 50% of them singletons. Input material: cultured non-Tr1 T cells, either the whole culture or a sorted T cell fraction (not recorded which). These receptors all come from a human donor in good health.

The chain's CDR3 is CASSSGNQPQHF. The DNA of the CDR3 is TGTGCCAGCAGTAGCGGCAATCAGCCCCAGCATTTT. The rearrangement links TRBV27 to TRBJ1-5; no reliable D call. This CDR3 has 12 amino acids. V was pared by 5 bases and J by 2 bases, with 4 bases between. Germline loops: CDR1 MNHEY, CDR2 SMNVEV (reference sequence).

This sequence joins TRBV27 and TRBJ2-2; 7 nucleotides match TRBD1. Germline CDR1 and CDR2: MNHEY and SMNVEV (reference sequence). This CDR3 is 15 amino acids long. V lost 3 bases, J lost 7 bases, and 8 bases stayed unmatched. The CDR3 DNA reads TGTGCCAGCAGTTTGCGAGGGGGCGATGTCGGGGAGCTGTTTTTT. It yields the protein CASSLRGGDVGELFF.

This clonotype was recorded once. The chain carries TRBV29-1 and TRBJ1-2; 8 nucleotides agree with TRBD1. CDR1 SQVTM and CDR2 ANQGSEA come from the germline V gene. The CDR3 consists of 13 residues. V lost 4 bases to trimming and J lost 3 bases; unmatched junction nucleotides: 4. CDR3 residues: CSVAQGVDYGYTF. In DNA form, the CDR3 reads TGCAGCGTTGCACAGGGGGTGGACTATGGCTACACCTTC.

The chain uses TRBV5-1 and TRBJ2-2, with D possibly being TRBD1 (5 bases). The CDR3 covers 13 residues. V lost 3 bases and J lost 5, with 8 bases in between. Germline assignment: CDR1 SGHRS and CDR2 YFSETQ. CDR3 nucleotide sequence: TGCGCCAGCAGCTCTCAGGGAACCGGGGAGCTGTTTTTT. Translation: CASSSQGTGELFF.

This clonotype was seen more than once but under ten times. This chain joins TRBV27 and TRBJ2-2, with TRBD1 as a possible D gene (5 bases). Germline V gene lookup returns CDR1 MNHEY and CDR2 SMNVEV (reference sequence). This CDR3 has 16 amino acids. V dropped 11 bases and J dropped 2 bases, with 21 bases sitting between them. Written as DNA, the CDR3 is TGTGCCTCCGGCCCCAGGGCAGTGCTTAACACCGGGGAGCTGTTTTTT. It specifies CASGPRAVLNTGELFF.

The rearrangement joins TRBV27 to TRBJ1-2; D is undetermined. The CDR3 runs 15 residues. Trimming pared 5 bases from V and 2 bases from J, leaving 15 bases between. Germline V lookup: CDR1 MNHEY, CDR2 SMNVEV (reference sequence). CDR3: CASSLSTAGNYGYTF. DNA for the CDR3: TGTGCCAGCAGTCTCTCCACGGCCGGGAACTATGGCTACACCTTC.

The chain combines TRBV20-1 with TRBJ1-1; TRBD1 is a possible D gene (5 bases). V was cut by 4 bases and J by 1 base, with 13 bases left in between. Germline-derived CDR1 and CDR2 are DFQATT and SNEGSKA (reference sequence). The CDR3 extends over 14 amino acids. The CDR3 DNA reads TGCAGTGCTATTCAGGGCGACGCGAACACTGAAGCTTTCTTT. This gives the protein CSAIQGDANTEAFF.

V usage is TRBV10-2 and J usage is TRBJ2-1; 8 nucleotides align to TRBD2. The J segment lost 5 bases and the V segment lost 4 bases, leaving 7 bases of the junction unmatched. The CDR3 has 15 amino acids. The germline gives CDR1 WSHSY, CDR2 SAAADI. This chain's CDR3 is CASSGLAGGDNEQFF. The CDR3 DNA reads as TGCGCCAGCAGTGGTCTGGCGGGAGGTGACAATGAGCAGTTCTTC.

This clonotype was found many times. The J gene is TRBJ2-2, the V gene TRBV12-3 or TRBV12-4, with TRBD1 identical over 9 bases. The CDR3 loop spans 15 amino acids. Trimming took 7 bases from V and 6 from J; bases not matched to a gene: 9. The CDR3 coding sequence is TGTGCCAGCAAACTTCGGACAGGGGACGCCGGGGAGCTGTTTTTT. Amino acids: CASKLRTGDAGELFF.

Judged by abundance, this clonotype is medium-sized. This chain uses TRBV7-2 with TRBJ2-1; D is unresolved. The germline V gene encodes CDR1 SGHTA and CDR2 FQGNSA. This CDR3 comprises 10 residues. Trimming removed 1 base at V and 13 bases at J, with 5 bases between. CDR3 in DNA: TGTGCCAGCAGCTTAGTAGATCAGTTCTTC. Amino acid sequence: CASSLVDQFF. Looking up the rest from reference TRBV7-2 and TRBJ2-1 gives the full variable domain: GAGVSQSPSNKVTEKGKDVELRCDPISGHTALYWYRQSLGQGLEFLIYFQGNSAPDKSGLPSDRFSAERTGGSVSTLTIQRTQQEDSAVYLCASSLVDQFFGPGTRLTVL.

The chain has TRBV5-1 and TRBJ2-7, with TRBD2 matching 7 bases. CDR3 length equals 16 residues. Looked up from germline, CDR1 is SGHRS and CDR2 is YFSETQ. V was pared by 1 base and J by 0 bases, with 7 bases of the junction left unmatched. CDR3 nucleotide sequence: TGCGCCAGCAGCTTGACGAGCGGGGACCACTCCTACGAGCAGTACTTC. Encoded protein: CASSLTSGDHSYEQYF. The entire variable domain, with the rest obtained from reference TRBV5-1 and TRBJ2-7, is as follows: KAGVTQTPRYLIKTRGQQVTLSCSPISGHRSVSWYQQTPGQGLQFLFEYFSETQRNKGNFPGRFSGRQFSNSRSEMNVSTLELGDSALYLCASSLTSGDHSYEQYFGPGTRLTVT.

This clonotype was observed a handful of times. The chain recombines TRBV6-1 with TRBJ1-1; D might be TRBD1 (5 bases). V was trimmed by 6 bases and J by 5 bases, leaving 19 bases between them. The CDR3 has 15 residues. Germline V lookup: CDR1 MNHNS, CDR2 SASEGT. For the CDR3, the DNA is TGTGCCAGCAGGCACTTCGCCAGGGCGGGGACTGAAGCTTTCTTT. This codes for CASRHFARAGTEAFF.

This clonotype occurred a few times. The chain uses TRBV6-5 and TRBJ2-7, with D tentatively TRBD1 (5 bases). CDR3 size: 14 residues. Trimming cost V 4 bases and J 6 bases, with 16 bases left between them. Germline V gene lookup returns CDR1 MNHEY and CDR2 SVGAGI. DNA for the CDR3: TGTGCCAGCAGTTTCCAGGGTATAGAGGTCGAGCAGTACTTC. Translating it yields CASSFQGIEVEQYF.

CDR3 coding DNA: TGTGCCAGTAGTATGGCTAGTAGCGGGGGGCTCTCCCCCCGGTTCTTC. It specifies CASSMASSGGLSPRFF. V gene TRBV19 combines with J gene TRBJ2-1, with 10 bases fitting TRBD2. Germline assignment: CDR1 LNHDA and CDR2 SQIVND (reference sequence). Unmatched junction bases numbered 17, after V lost 3 bases and J lost 15 bases. The CDR3 runs 16 residues.

This clonotype was observed a handful of times. V is TRBV20-1 and J is TRBJ2-3; no clear D. Germline V gene lookup returns CDR1 DFQATT and CDR2 SNEGSKA (reference sequence). The CDR3 length is 13 residues. Trimming left V 2 bases short and J 4 bases short, with 10 bases between. The CDR3 DNA reads as TGCAGTGCTAGATCAGTTATGGCAGATACGCAGTATTTT. Translating it yields CSARSVMADTQYF.

This clonotype was seen a few times. The chain carries TRBV2 and TRBJ1-1; possible D gene TRBD1, 5 bases. CDR1 is SNHLY, CDR2 FYNNEI, per germline. Trimming left V 5 bases short and J 4 bases short, with 14 bases between. The CDR3 extends over 14 amino acids. CDR3 sequence reads: CASSYKGLVTEAFF. The CDR3 nucleotides are TGTGCCAGCAGTTACAAGGGGCTGGTCACTGAAGCTTTCTTT.

The rearrangement uses TRBV30 and TRBJ2-2; 8 nucleotides line up with TRBD1. The germline V gene has CDR1 GTSNPN and CDR2 SVGIG (reference sequence). V lost 3 bases to trimming and J lost 6 bases; unmatched junction nucleotides: 3. The CDR3 runs to 13 residues. The CDR3 DNA follows: TGTGCCTGGAGCGAACAGGGGGCCGGGGAGCTGTTTTTT. Protein: CAWSEQGAGELFF.

In this sample, this clonotype turned up many times. The J gene is TRBJ2-2, the V gene TRBV5-1, with D uncertain. The germline gives CDR1 SGHRS, CDR2 YFSETQ. The CDR3 runs 15 residues. Trimming cost V 2 bases and J 0 bases, with 8 bases left between them. The CDR3 DNA reads as TGCGCCAGCAGCTTAGGTCTTACGAACACCGGGGAGCTGTTTTTT. Translated, it gives CASSLGLTNTGELFF.

This clonotype was seen just once. V gene TRBV2 combines with J gene TRBJ2-2, with D hard to call. There are 11 residues in the CDR3. Trimming removed 7 bases from V and 7 bases from J, with 7 bases in between. Looked up from germline, CDR1 is SNHLY and CDR2 is FYNNEI. The CDR3 here is CASTLYGELFF. The CDR3 DNA reads as TGTGCCAGCACCCTTTACGGGGAGCTGTTTTTT.

In this sample, this clonotype is medium-sized. This chain joins TRBV20-1 and TRBJ2-4; D perhaps matches TRBD1 (5 bases). Germline assignment: CDR1 DFQATT and CDR2 SNEGSKA (reference sequence). This CDR3 has 15 residues. V was trimmed by 3 bases and J by 8 bases, leaving 20 bases between them. The chain's CDR3 is CSARPPTGAVDIQYF. The CDR3 DNA reads TGCAGTGCTAGGCCTCCGACTGGGGCCGTGGACATTCAGTACTTC.

The rearrangement uses TRBV5-4 and TRBJ2-1, with 8 bases aligning to TRBD2. This CDR3 is built from 15 residues. With 1 base clipped from V and 9 bases from J, the junction kept 9 bases outside the gene matches. Germline CDR1 SGHNT, CDR2 YYREEE (reference sequence). The CDR3 reads CASSLPGLEGGEQFF. The CDR3, as DNA: TGTGCCAGCAGCTTGCCGGGACTAGAGGGGGGTGAGCAGTTCTTC.

The chain couples TRBV7-2 to TRBJ2-3; D is undetermined. CDR1 is SGHTA, CDR2 FQGNSA, per germline. V was shortened by 2 bases and J by 6 bases, with 12 bases between the two germline ends. The CDR3 covers 14 residues. The CDR3 loop is CASSLKAGRDTQYF. In DNA form, the CDR3 reads TGTGCCAGCAGCTTAAAGGCAGGCCGCGATACGCAGTATTTT.

In its sample, this clonotype was seen a few times. CDR3 residues: CASIRDRGSYEQYF. CDR3 DNA sequence: TGTGCCAGCATCCGGGACAGGGGGTCCTACGAGCAGTACTTC. The rearrangement joins TRBV2 to TRBJ2-7; TRBD1 matches at 11 bases. Germline loops: CDR1 SNHLY, CDR2 FYNNEI. V lost 7 bases, J lost 1 base, and 3 bases stayed unmatched. This CDR3 is 14 amino acids long.

This chain uses TRBV28 with TRBJ2-2; D is perhaps TRBD2 (5 bases). The germline V gene encodes CDR1 MDHEN and CDR2 SYDVKM. Trimming cost V 6 bases and J 2 bases, with 10 bases left between them. This CDR3 is 14 amino acids long. The CDR3 protein is CASSKTRNTGELFF. The CDR3 DNA reads TGTGCCAGCAGCAAAACTAGAAACACCGGGGAGCTGTTTTTT. The complete variable domain, with remaining parts taken from reference TRBV28 and TRBJ2-2, reads DVKVTQSSRYLVKRTGEKVFLECVQDMDHENMFWYRQDPGLGLRLIYFSYDVKMKEKGDIPEGYSVSREKKERFSLILESASTNQTSMYLCASSKTRNTGELFFGEGSRLTVL.

In its sample, this clonotype ranks as medium-sized. The chain uses TRBV10-3 and TRBJ1-2; possible D gene TRBD1, 6 bases. CDR1 and CDR2 from the germline V gene are ENHRY and SYGVKD. Trimming shortened V by 2 bases and J by 7 bases, and 11 bases separated the two germline ends. The CDR3 runs to 13 residues. The CDR3 reads CAISERQGLGYTF. Written as DNA, the CDR3 is TGTGCCATCAGTGAGCGGCAGGGGCTTGGCTACACCTTC.